This TCR beta chain originates from a study of T cell repertoires in cytomegalovirus infection. About the research overall: Public signatures in TCR beta pointed to CMV infection and matching HLA type.

Study results and caveats: People with CMV and the relevant HLA were identified by cumulative public TCR beta family frequency. Across the ex vivo response, the dominant clonotypes were HLA-C-restricted CMV-specific TCR beta clonotypes.

This clonotype occurred many times. Antigen unknown. The germline CDR1 and CDR2 sequences are SGHTA and FQGNSA. This CDR3 is 14 amino acids long. TCRdb fed the reads into MiXCR, producing one record per CDR3 protein. This sample has 600,000 to 800,000 distinct CDR3 sequences, with less than 25% found just once. The genes are TRBV7-2 and TRBJ2-7; D gene unclear. The receptor comes from a human donor in good health (CMV status not recorded). Some clones in this sample may be carry-over from other donors' samples. Sequenced: CD8+ T cells from PBMCs. CDR3 in amino acids: CAVVFEDRTYEQYF. The DNA of the CDR3 is TGTGCGGTCGTCTTCGAGGATAGGACCTACGAGCAGTACTTC. The variable domain in full, completed from reference TRBV7-2 and TRBJ2-7, reads GAGVSQSPSNKVTEKGKDVELRCDPISGHTALYWYRQSLGQGLEFLIYFQGNSAPDKSGLPSDRFSAERTGGSVSTLTIQRTQQEDSAVYLCAVVFEDRTYEQYFGPGTRLTVT.